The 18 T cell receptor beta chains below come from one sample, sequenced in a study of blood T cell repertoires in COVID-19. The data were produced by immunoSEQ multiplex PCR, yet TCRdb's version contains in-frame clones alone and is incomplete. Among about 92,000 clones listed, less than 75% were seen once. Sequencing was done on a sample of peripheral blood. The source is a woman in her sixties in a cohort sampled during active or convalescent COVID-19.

The CDR3 loop reads CATSGLPGQGSHEQFF. The CDR3 DNA follows: TGTGCCACCAGTGGATTACCGGGACAGGGAAGCCATGAGCAGTTCTTC. The rearrangement joins TRBV24-1 to TRBJ2-1, with 9 bases lining up with TRBD1. Germline CDR1 KGHDR, CDR2 SFDVKD. The CDR3 is 16 amino acids. Trimming took 5 bases from V and 8 from J; bases not matched to a gene: 12.

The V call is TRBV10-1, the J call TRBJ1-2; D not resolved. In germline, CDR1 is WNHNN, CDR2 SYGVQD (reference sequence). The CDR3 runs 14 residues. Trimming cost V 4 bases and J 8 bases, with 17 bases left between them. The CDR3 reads CASSGEGSLRGYTF. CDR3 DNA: TGCGCCAGCAGTGGGGAGGGTTCCCTTCGGGGCTACACCTTC.

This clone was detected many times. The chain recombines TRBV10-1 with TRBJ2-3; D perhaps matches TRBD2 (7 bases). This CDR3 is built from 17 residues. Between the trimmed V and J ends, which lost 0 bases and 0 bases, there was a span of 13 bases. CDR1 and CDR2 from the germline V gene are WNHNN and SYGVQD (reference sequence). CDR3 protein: CASSESRGGLSTDTQYF. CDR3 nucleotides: TGCGCCAGCAGTGAGTCCAGGGGAGGGCTTAGCACAGATACGCAGTATTTT.

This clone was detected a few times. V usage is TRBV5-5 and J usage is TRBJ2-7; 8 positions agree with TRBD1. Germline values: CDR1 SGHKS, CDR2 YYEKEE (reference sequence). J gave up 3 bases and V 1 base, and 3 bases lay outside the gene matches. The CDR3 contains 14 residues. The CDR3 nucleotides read TGTGCCAGCAGCTTGAGTGACAGGGGCTACGAGCAGTACTTC. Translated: CASSLSDRGYEQYF.

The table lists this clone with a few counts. CDR3 sequence (DNA): TGTGCCAGCAGCCCCGAGACAGGCTACGAGCAGTACTTC. Encoded protein: CASSPETGYEQYF. The chain employs TRBV3-1 (or the pseudogene TRBV3-2) and TRBJ2-7, with D possibly matching TRBD1 (6 bases). Germline CDR1 and CDR2: LGHDT and YNNKEL (reference sequence). Trimming stripped 4 bases from V and 3 bases from J, with 10 bases between. CDR3 length: 13 amino acids.

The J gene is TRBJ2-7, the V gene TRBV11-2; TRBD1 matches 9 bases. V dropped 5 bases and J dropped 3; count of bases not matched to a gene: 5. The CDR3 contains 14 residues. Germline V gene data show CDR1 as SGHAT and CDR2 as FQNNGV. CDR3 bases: TGTGCCAGCAGCGGCACGACAGGGGGCTACGAGCAGTACTTC. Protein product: CASSGTTGGYEQYF.

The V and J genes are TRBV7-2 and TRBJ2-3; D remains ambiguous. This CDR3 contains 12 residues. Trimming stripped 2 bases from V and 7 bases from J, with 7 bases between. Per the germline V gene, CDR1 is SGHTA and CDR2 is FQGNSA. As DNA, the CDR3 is TGTGCCAGCAGCTTATCAGAAAATACGCAGTATTTT. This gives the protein CASSLSENTQYF.

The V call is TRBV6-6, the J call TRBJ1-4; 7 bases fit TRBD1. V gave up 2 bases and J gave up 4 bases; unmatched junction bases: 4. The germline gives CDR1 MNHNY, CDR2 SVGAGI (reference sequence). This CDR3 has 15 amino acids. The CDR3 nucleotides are TGTGCCAGCAGTTACAGGGCAGGGGGTAATGAAAAACTGTTTTTT. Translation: CASSYRAGGNEKLFF.

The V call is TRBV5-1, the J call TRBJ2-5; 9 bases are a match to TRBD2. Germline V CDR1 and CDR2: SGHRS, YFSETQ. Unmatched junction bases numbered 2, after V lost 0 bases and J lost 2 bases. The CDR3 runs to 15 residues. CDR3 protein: CASSLGLAVQETQYF. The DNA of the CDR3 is TGCGCCAGCAGCTTGGGACTAGCGGTACAAGAGACCCAGTACTTC.

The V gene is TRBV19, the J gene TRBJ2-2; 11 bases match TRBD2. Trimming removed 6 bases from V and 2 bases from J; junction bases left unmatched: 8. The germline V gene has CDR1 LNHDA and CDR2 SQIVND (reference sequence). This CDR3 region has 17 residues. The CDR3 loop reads CASSPLAGALNTGELFF. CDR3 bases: TGTGCCAGTAGCCCACTAGCGGGAGCACTAAACACCGGGGAGCTGTTTTTT.

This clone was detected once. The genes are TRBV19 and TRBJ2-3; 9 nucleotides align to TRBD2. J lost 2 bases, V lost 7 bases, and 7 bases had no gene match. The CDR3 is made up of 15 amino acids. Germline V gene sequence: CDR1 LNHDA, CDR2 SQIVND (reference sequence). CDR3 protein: CASTTLAGPTDTQYF. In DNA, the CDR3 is TGTGCCAGTACTACCCTAGCGGGGCCCACAGATACGCAGTATTTT.

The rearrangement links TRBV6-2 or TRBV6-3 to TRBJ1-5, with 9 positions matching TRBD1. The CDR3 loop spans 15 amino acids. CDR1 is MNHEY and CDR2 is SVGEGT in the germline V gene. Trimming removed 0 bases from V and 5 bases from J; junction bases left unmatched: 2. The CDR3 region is CASSYSTGGDQPQHF. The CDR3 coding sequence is TGTGCCAGCAGTTACTCCACAGGGGGCGATCAGCCCCAGCATTTT.

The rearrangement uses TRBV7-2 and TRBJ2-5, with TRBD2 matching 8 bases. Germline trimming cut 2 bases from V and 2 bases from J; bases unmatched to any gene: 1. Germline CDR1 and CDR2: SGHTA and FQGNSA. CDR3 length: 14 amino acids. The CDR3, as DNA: TGTGCCAGCAGCTTACAGCGGGGGCAAGAGACCCAGTACTTC. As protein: CASSLQRGQETQYF.

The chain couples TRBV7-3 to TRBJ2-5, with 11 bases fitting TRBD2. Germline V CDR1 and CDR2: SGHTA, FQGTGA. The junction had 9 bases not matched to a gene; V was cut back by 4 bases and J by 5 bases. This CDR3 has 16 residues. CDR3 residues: CASSSTGTSGRETQYF. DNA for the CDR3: TGTGCCAGCAGCTCAACCGGGACTAGCGGTCGTGAGACCCAGTACTTC.

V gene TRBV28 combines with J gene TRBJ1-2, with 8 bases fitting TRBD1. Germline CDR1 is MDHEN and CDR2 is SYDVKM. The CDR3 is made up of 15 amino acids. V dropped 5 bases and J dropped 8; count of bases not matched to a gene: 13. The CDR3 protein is CASSPRDRGWGGYTF. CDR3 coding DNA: TGTGCCAGCAGTCCCCGCGACAGGGGTTGGGGGGGCTACACCTTC.

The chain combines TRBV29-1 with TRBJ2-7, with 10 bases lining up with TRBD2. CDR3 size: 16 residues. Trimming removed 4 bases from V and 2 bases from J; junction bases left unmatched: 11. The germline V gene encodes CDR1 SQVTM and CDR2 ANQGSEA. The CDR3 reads CSVVISGGLPTYEQYF. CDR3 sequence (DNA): TGCAGCGTTGTCATTAGCGGGGGGCTTCCTACCTACGAGCAGTACTTC.

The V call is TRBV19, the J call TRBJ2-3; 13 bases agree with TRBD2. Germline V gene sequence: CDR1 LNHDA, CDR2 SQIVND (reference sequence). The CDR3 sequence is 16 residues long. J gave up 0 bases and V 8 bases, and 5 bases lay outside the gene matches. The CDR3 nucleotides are TGTGCCAGTCCCGGGACTAGCGGGGCTAGCACAGATACGCAGTATTTT. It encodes CASPGTSGASTDTQYF. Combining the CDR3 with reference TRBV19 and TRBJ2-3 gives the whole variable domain DGGITQSPKYLFRKEGQNVTLSCEQNLNHDAMYWYRQDPGQGLRLIYYSQIVNDFQKGDIAEGYSVSREKKESFPLTVTSAQKNPTAFYLCASPGTSGASTDTQYFGPGTRLTVL.

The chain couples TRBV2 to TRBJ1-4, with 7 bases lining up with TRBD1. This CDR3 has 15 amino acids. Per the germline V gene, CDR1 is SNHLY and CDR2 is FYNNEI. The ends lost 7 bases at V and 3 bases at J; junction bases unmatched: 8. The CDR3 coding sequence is TGTGCCAGCACTTGGGGCAGGGGGGCTAATGAAAAACTGTTTTTT. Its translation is CASTWGRGANEKLFF.